The T cell receptor beta chain described here comes from a study of blood T cell repertoires in COVID-19. Study-level background: Samples came from the United States, Italy and Spain, spanning acute and convalescent COVID-19. Sources were T cells, B-cell-depleted T cells, or PBMCs; the material itself was cDNA or gDNA.

Germline assignment: CDR1 LNHDA and CDR2 SQIVND (reference sequence). This CDR3 comprises 15 residues. V lost 5 bases, J lost 0 bases, and 11 bases lay in between. Researchers sorted participants into cohorts using their self-reported clinical history. In the authors' methods: Reference gene primer amplification in the assay estimated nucleated cell counts. The protocol was immunoSEQ multiplex PCR, while the TCRdb copy is restricted to in-frame clones and leaves out a portion. From that table come the V and J calls and clone size; the DNA was used to work out D and trimming. The sample consists of about 300,000 clones, 86% of them appearing once. This clone was picked up one time.

Sequenced input: PBMCs or T cells enriched from blood (not recorded which). The TCR sequence derives from a man younger than 45 who had recovered from COVID-19. V and J are TRBV19 and TRBJ1-3; tentatively, D is TRBD1 (6 bases). The CDR3 region is CASSFDRSSGNTIYF. The CDR3 DNA follows: TGTGCCAGTAGTTTTGACAGGAGCTCTGGAAACACCATATATTTT.